This TCR beta chain is from a study of blood T cell repertoires in COVID-19. Study context: The analysed material was cDNA or gDNA that came from T cells, B-cell-depleted T cells, or PBMCs.

Patients from Seattle were sampled longitudinally, starting during active infection. Germline CDR1 and CDR2: SGHRS and YFSETQ. V was trimmed by 0 bases and J by 6 bases, leaving 15 bases between them. The CDR3 has 15 residues. Authors' processing steps: Reference gene primer amplification yielded estimated nucleated cell counts. Clones were read by immunoSEQ multiplex PCR, and TCRdb kept only the in-frame ones, dropping some. V and J calls and clone size are those listed in that table; D and trimming were worked out from the DNA. The table includes under 200,000 clones, around 79% detected once. This chain uses TRBV5-1 with TRBJ1-2; no firm D call. Sequenced sample: peripheral blood. The source of this sequence is an older woman with COVID-19, enrolled during active disease. The chain's CDR3 is CASSLAVVPRDGYTF. The CDR3 bases are TGCGCCAGCAGCTTGGCGGTCGTCCCGAGGGATGGCTACACCTTC.